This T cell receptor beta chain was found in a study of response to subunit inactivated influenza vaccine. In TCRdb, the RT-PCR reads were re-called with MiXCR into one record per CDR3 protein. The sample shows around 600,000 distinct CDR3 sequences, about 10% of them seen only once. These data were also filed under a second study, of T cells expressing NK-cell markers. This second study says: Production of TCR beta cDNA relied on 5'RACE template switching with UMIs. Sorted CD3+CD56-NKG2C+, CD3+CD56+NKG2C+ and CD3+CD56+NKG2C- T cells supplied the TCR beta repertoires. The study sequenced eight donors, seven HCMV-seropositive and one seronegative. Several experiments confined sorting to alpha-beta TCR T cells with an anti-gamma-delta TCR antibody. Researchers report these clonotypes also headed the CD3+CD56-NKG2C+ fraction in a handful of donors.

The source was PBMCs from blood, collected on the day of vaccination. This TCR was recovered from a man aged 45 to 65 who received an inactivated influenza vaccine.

The CDR3 loop reads CASSLSGAVDEQFF. The DNA for the CDR3 is TGTGCCAGCAGCTTAAGTGGCGCGGTCGATGAGCAGTTCTTC. This chain links TRBV11-2 with TRBJ2-1; D not resolved. Trimming took 2 bases from V and 8 from J, leaving 13 bases between them. This CDR3 contains 14 residues. Germline V CDR1 and CDR2: SGHAT, FQNNGV. The full variable domain, completed using reference TRBV11-2 and TRBJ2-1, is EAGVAQSPRYKIIEKRQSVAFWCNPISGHATLYWYQQILGQGPKLLIQFQNNGVVDDSQLPKDRFSAERLKGVDSTLKIQPAKLEDSAVYLCASSLSGAVDEQFFGPGTRLTVL.